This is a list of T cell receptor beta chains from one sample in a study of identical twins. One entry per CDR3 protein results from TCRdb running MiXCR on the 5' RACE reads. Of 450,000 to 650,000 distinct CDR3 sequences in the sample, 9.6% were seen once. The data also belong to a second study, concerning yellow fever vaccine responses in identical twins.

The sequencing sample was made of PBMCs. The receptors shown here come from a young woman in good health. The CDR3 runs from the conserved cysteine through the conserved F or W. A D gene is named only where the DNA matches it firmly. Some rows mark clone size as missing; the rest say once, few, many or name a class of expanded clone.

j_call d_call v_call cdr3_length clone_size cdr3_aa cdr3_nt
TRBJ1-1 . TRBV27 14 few CASSSYRESAEAFF TGTGCCAGCAGTTCATACAGGGAAAGCGCTGAAGCTTTCTTT
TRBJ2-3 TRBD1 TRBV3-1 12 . CASARGRDTQYF TGTGCCAGTGCTAGGGGGCGAGATACGCAGTATTTT
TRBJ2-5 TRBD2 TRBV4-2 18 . CASSQPRKTSGSQETQYF TGTGCCAGCAGCCAACCCCGGAAGACTAGCGGGAGTCAAGAGACCCAGTACTTC
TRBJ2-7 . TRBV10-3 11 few CAISSGGEQYF TGTGCCATCAGCTCTGGGGGGGAGCAGTACTTC
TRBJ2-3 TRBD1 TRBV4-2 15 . CASSQDRTGGNTQYF TGTGCCAGCAGCCAAGACAGGACAGGGGGGAATACGCAGTATTTT
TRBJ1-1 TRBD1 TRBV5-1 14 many CASSAGQANTEAFF TGCGCCAGCAGCGCAGGACAGGCTAACACTGAAGCTTTCTTT
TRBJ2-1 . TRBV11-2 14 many CASSLGVTYNEQFF TGTGCCAGCAGCTTAGGGGTAACCTACAATGAGCAGTTCTTC
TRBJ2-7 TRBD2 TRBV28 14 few CASSLGGRVYEQYF TGTGCCAGCAGTTTGGGCGGGAGGGTCTACGAGCAGTACTTC
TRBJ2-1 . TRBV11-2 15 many CASSLGLRGPDEQFF TGTGCCAGCAGCTTAGGTTTGAGAGGGCCCGATGAGCAGTTCTTC
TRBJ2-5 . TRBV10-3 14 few CAISESPAGETQYF TGTGCCATCAGTGAGTCCCCTGCCGGGGAGACCCAGTACTTC
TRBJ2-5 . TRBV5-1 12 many CASSLTEETQYF TGCGCCAGCAGCTTGACAGAAGAGACCCAGTACTTC
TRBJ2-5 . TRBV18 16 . CASSTLGSGGSETQYF TGTGCCAGCTCAACCCTTGGCAGTGGAGGGTCAGAGACCCAGTACTTC
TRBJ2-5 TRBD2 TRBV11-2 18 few CASSSGTSGGTRQETQYF TGTGCCAGCAGCTCCGGGACTAGCGGGGGGACCCGTCAAGAGACCCAGTACTTC
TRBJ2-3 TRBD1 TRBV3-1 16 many CASSKSLGTDTDTQYF TGTGCCAGCAGCAAGAGCCTTGGGACAGACACAGATACGCAGTATTTT
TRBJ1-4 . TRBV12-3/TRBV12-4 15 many CASSSSRGINEKLFF TGTGCCAGCAGTTCCTCCAGGGGAATTAATGAAAAACTGTTTTTT
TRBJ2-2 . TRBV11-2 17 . CASTHNWGGPNTGELFF TGTGCCAGCACGCACAACTGGGGGGGGCCGAACACCGGGGAGCTGTTTTTT
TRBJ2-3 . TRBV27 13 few CASRKGSTDTQYF TGTGCCAGCCGGAAGGGTAGCACAGATACGCAGTATTTT
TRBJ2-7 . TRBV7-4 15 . CASSSNRAWVYEQYF TGTGCCAGCAGTTCTAACAGGGCATGGGTCTACGAGCAGTACTTC
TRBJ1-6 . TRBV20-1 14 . CSGTASSYNSPLHF TGCAGTGGGACAGCGAGCTCCTATAATTCACCCCTCCACTTT
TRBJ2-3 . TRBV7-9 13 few CASSFEGDIGQYF TGTGCCAGCAGCTTCGAGGGGGACATCGGGCAGTATTTT
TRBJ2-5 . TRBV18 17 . CASSPPYREARGETQYF TGTGCCAGCTCACCACCGTATAGGGAGGCCCGTGGGGAGACCCAGTACTTC
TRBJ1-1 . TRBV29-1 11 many CSVGRNTEAFF TGCAGCGTCGGACGCAACACTGAAGCTTTCTTT